This TCR beta chain is from a study of Ad26.COV2.S vaccination and SARS-CoV-2 variants. Study-level results: Vaccinated individuals (as opposed to placebo recipients) had higher spike-specific TCR breadth.

Only in-frame clones appear in the TCRdb table, and some are missing; sequencing was by immunoSEQ multiplex PCR. The data show over 400,000 clones, approximately 92% seen once. The CDR3 is 13 amino acids. The ends were cut back, 7 bases at V and 5 bases at J, with 17 bases in the middle. Germline CDR1 GTSNPN, CDR2 SVGIG (reference sequence). The treatment here: 15 to 20 received Ad26.COV2.S at low or high dose, single or two shots; roughly five received placebo; per-sample allocation not given. It was on day 63 after the first vaccine or placebo injection that samples were taken. This clone was counted between two and nine times. Its matching antigen is unknown.

The sequenced sample was peripheral blood, obtained in a trial of Ad26.COV2.S vaccine versus placebo. This sequence originates from a person between 18 and 65 years old who received the Ad26.COV2.S COVID-19 vaccine or a placebo. The chain carries TRBV30 and TRBJ2-5, with no clear D. This CDR3 is CASLGSSQETQYF. CDR3 coding DNA: TGTGCCTCCTTAGGGTCATCTCAGGAGACCCAGTACTTC.